The clone carrying this T cell receptor beta chain turned up a few times. The data were obtained in a study of metastatic and nonmetastatic thyroid tumors. Looking at the study overall: It was across blood and tumor or nodule tissue from malignant and benign thyroid patients that repertoires were compared.

Using MiXCR, TCRdb reanalyzed the PCR reads. Of some 8,000 clones in the sample, roughly 31% were seen once. From germline, CDR1 is MNHNS and CDR2 SASEGT. The CDR3 is 11 amino acids. The V end was cut by 7 bases, the J end by 8 bases, with 6 bases between. Treatment of any kind had been given to no patient before thyroid surgery. The chain employs TRBV6-1 and TRBJ1-6, with D hard to call. The TCR comes from a female donor with papillary thyroid cancer or a benign thyroid nodule (not recorded which). Some clones in this sample may be carry-over from other donors' samples. Sequenced: tumor tissue. CDR3 in amino acids: CASMEDSPLHF. The CDR3 bases are TGTGCCAGCATGGAAGATTCACCCCTCCACTTT.